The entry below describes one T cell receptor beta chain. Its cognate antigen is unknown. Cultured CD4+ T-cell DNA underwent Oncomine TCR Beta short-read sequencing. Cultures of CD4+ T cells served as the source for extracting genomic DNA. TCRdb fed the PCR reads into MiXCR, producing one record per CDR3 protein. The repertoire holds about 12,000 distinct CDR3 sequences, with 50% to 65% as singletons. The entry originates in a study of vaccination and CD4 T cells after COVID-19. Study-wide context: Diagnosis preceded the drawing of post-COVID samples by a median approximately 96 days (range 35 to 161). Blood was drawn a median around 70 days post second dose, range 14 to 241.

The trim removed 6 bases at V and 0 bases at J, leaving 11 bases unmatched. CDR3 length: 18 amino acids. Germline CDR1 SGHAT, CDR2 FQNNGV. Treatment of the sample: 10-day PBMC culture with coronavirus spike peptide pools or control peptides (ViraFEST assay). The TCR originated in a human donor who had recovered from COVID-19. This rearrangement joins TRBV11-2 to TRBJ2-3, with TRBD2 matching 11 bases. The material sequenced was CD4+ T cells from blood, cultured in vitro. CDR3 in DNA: TGTGCCAGCAGTTCAACTAGACTAGCGGGGCTTAGCACAGATACGCAGTATTTT. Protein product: CASSSTRLAGLSTDTQYF.